The 15 T cell receptor beta chains listed next were all sequenced from one sample in a study of beta chain features in type 1 diabetes. Expressed TCRB transcripts were sequenced, since all the RNA that had been isolated was reverse transcribed. Assay: immunoSEQ multiplex PCR; the TCRdb copy retains only in-frame clones and omits some. The profile shows fewer than 400,000 clones, 9.3% of them singletons. Whole-study results and caveats: Significant though moderate, a shortening of TCRB CDR3s appeared in all four CD4+ subsets of Type 1 diabetes patients.

Their recognized antigens are unknown. The sequencing input was central memory CD4+ T cells from blood. Source of these receptors: a man aged 25-40 years with type 1 diabetes.

This chain connects TRBV7-8 to TRBJ2-7, with TRBD1 as a possible D gene (6 bases). V was clipped by 8 bases and J by 3 bases, with 11 bases between them. Germline loops: CDR1 SGHVS, CDR2 FQNEAQ. The CDR3 extends over 12 amino acids. The CDR3 here is CASGKQGYEQYF. In nucleotides, the CDR3 is TGTGCCAGCGGAAAACAGGGCTACGAGCAGTACTTC.

This clone has more than one count but fewer than ten. The chain carries TRBV15 and TRBJ2-5, with D perhaps given as TRBD1 or TRBD2 (6 bases each). Germline V lookup: CDR1 LNHNV, CDR2 YYDKDF (reference sequence). CDR3 length: 16 residues. V was trimmed by 4 bases and J by 1 base, leaving 16 bases between them. For the CDR3, the DNA is TGTGCCACCAGCACACAGGGAGGATGGGGCCAAGAGACCCAGTACTTC. Its translation is CATSTQGGWGQETQYF.

This clone has a handful of counts. V gene TRBV28 combines with J gene TRBJ1-1; D remains unclear. Looked up from germline, CDR1 is MDHEN and CDR2 is SYDVKM. The germline V and J ends were trimmed by 11 bases and 3 bases, with 13 bases remaining between them. This CDR3 comprises 12 residues. The CDR3 DNA is TGTGCCGCGAAATTGAGGGACACTGAAGCTTTCTTT. It codes for CAAKLRDTEAFF.

This clone came up many times. This rearrangement joins TRBV6-6 to TRBJ2-1; D may match TRBD1 or TRBD2 (5 bases each). Germline lookup yields CDR1 MNHNY and CDR2 SVGAGI (reference sequence). The V and J ends lost 5 bases and 8 bases respectively, with 16 bases between them. The CDR3 contains 14 residues. CDR3 region: CASSPNEGRHEQFF. CDR3 bases: TGTGCCAGCAGTCCCAACGAGGGACGACATGAGCAGTTCTTC.

This clone occurred a few times. The chain uses TRBV7-9 and TRBJ1-1; tentatively, D is TRBD1 (6 bases). CDR1 and CDR2 from the germline V gene are SEHNR and FQNEAQ (reference sequence). The CDR3 has 12 amino acids. Trimming left V 5 bases short and J 4 bases short, with 8 bases between. CDR3 region: CASSGGGTEAFF. The DNA of the CDR3 is TGTGCCAGCAGCGGAGGGGGCACTGAAGCTTTCTTT.

This clone was observed a handful of times. The chain carries TRBV5-6 and TRBJ1-1; D not resolved. CDR3 length equals 14 residues. The germline V gene has CDR1 SGHDT and CDR2 YYEEEE. The ends were cut back, 3 bases at V and 0 bases at J, with 9 bases in the middle. The CDR3 region has the DNA TGTGCCAGCAGCTCGATCACTATGAACACTGAAGCTTTCTTT. As protein: CASSSITMNTEAFF.

This clone was picked up a small number of times. The V gene is TRBV27, the J gene TRBJ1-5; possible D gene TRBD1, 5 bases. CDR1 MNHEY and CDR2 SMNVEV come from the germline V gene (reference sequence). The CDR3 is made up of 13 amino acids. CDR3 sequence reads: CPGGEGSNQPQHF. DNA for the CDR3: TGTCCCGGGGGGGAGGGGAGCAATCAGCCCCAGCATTTT.

This clone was seen more than once but under ten times. V usage is TRBV9 and J usage is TRBJ1-2; no reliable D call. CDR1 is SGDLS and CDR2 is YYNGEE in the germline V gene. The CDR3 is 14 residues long. With 4 bases removed from V and 4 bases from J, the gap between germline ends came to 14 bases. CDR3 bases: TGTGCCAGCAGCCCGGTCGGCAGCAGCTATGGCTACACCTTC. This gives the protein CASSPVGSSYGYTF. The whole variable domain, remainder taken from reference TRBV9 and TRBJ1-2, is DSGVTQTPKHLITATGQRVTLRCSPRSGDLSVYWYQQSLDQGLQFLIQYYNGEERAKGNILERFSAQQFPDLHSELNLSSLELGDSALYFCASSPVGSSYGYTFGSGTRLTVV.

This clone was counted between two and nine times. The rearrangement links TRBV6-6 to TRBJ2-7; D is perhaps TRBD1 (6 bases). The germline gives CDR1 MNHNY, CDR2 SVGAGI (reference sequence). The CDR3 has 15 residues. V was clipped by 6 bases and J by 0 bases, with 15 bases between them. The CDR3 bases are TGTGCCAGCAGGAAAAACAGGGATAACTCCTACGAGCAGTACTTC. Amino acids: CASRKNRDNSYEQYF.

This clone showed up many times. The rearrangement links TRBV19 to TRBJ1-1; 8 nucleotides line up with TRBD1. The ends lost 8 bases at V and 4 bases at J; junction bases unmatched: 6. Looked up from germline, CDR1 is LNHDA and CDR2 is SQIVND (reference sequence). This CDR3 has 13 residues. The CDR3 spells CASGDRRGTEAFF. In DNA, the CDR3 is TGTGCCAGTGGGGACAGGAGGGGCACTGAAGCTTTCTTT.

This clone has just a few counts. The chain uses TRBV2 and TRBJ1-6, with a possible D match to TRBD1 (6 bases). V lost 3 bases and J 9 bases, leaving 15 bases between the germline ends. Per germline, CDR1 SNHLY and CDR2 FYNNEI. CDR3 length equals 15 residues. In DNA, the CDR3 is TGTGCCAGCAGTGAGAACACCGTCAGGGGTTCACCCCTCCACTTT. Translating gives CASSENTVRGSPLHF.

This clone was observed at least ten times. The chain carries TRBV28 and TRBJ2-7; D call uncertain. This CDR3 comprises 13 residues. CDR1 and CDR2 from the germline V gene are MDHEN and SYDVKM. With 8 bases removed from V and 2 bases from J, the gap between germline ends came to 13 bases. In nucleotides, the CDR3 is TGTGCCAGCTTTAACCGGAAGACCTACGAGCAGTACTTC. Translating it yields CASFNRKTYEQYF. Based on the CDR3 plus reference TRBV28 and TRBJ2-7, the full variable domain is DVKVTQSSRYLVKRTGEKVFLECVQDMDHENMFWYRQDPGLGLRLIYFSYDVKMKEKGDIPEGYSVSREKKERFSLILESASTNQTSMYLCASFNRKTYEQYFGPGTRLTVT.

This clone was seen many times. This CDR3 is also generated by other DNA sequences in the sample. The CDR3 here is CASSFVGTGHYEQYF. The CDR3 bases are TGTGCCAGCAGTTTCGTTGGGACAGGACACTACGAGCAGTACTTC. The chain employs TRBV28 and TRBJ2-7; 8 bases line up with TRBD1. The CDR3 has 15 amino acids. J lost 3 bases, V lost 3 bases, and 7 bases had no gene match. Germline V CDR1 and CDR2: MDHEN, SYDVKM. Drawing the rest from reference TRBV28 and TRBJ2-7, the complete variable domain is DVKVTQSSRYLVKRTGEKVFLECVQDMDHENMFWYRQDPGLGLRLIYFSYDVKMKEKGDIPEGYSVSREKKERFSLILESASTNQTSMYLCASSFVGTGHYEQYFGPGTRLTVT.

There are a few counts of this clone. The chain combines TRBV7-2 with TRBJ2-3; D gene uncertain. The germline V gene has CDR1 SGHTA and CDR2 FQGNSA. V was clipped by 4 bases and J by 0 bases, with 14 bases between them. This CDR3 is 16 amino acids long. The CDR3 DNA reads TGTGCCAGCAGCTCCCAGCCTTTCACTAGCACAGATACGCAGTATTTT. Translating it yields CASSSQPFTSTDTQYF. Supplemented by reference TRBV7-2 and TRBJ2-3, the full variable domain reads GAGVSQSPSNKVTEKGKDVELRCDPISGHTALYWYRQSLGQGLEFLIYFQGNSAPDKSGLPSDRFSAERTGGSVSTLTIQRTQQEDSAVYLCASSSQPFTSTDTQYFGPGTRLTVL.

This clone turned up a few times. The genes are TRBV19 and TRBJ1-1; TRBD1 might be the D (6 bases). The germline V gene encodes CDR1 LNHDA and CDR2 SQIVND (reference sequence). Trimming shortened V by 3 bases and J by 1 base, and 12 bases separated the two germline ends. This CDR3 has 15 amino acids. CDR3 nucleotides: TGTGCCAGTAGTATCGCGGGACAACAGAACACTGAAGCTTTCTTT. Amino acid sequence: CASSIAGQQNTEAFF.